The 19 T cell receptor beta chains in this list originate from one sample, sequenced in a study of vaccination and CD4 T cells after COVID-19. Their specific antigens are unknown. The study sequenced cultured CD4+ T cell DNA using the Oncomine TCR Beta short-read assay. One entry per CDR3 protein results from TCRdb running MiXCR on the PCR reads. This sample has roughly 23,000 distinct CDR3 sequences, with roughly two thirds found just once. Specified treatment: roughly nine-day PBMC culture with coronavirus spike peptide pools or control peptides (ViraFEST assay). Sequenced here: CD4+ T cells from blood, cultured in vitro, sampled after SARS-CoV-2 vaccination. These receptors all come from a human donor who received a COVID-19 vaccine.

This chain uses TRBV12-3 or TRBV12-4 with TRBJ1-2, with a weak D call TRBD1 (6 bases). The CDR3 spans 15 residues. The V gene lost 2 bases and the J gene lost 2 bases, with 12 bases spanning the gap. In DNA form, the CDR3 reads TGTGCCAGCAGTTTAAGGGGACACATCAACTATGGCTACACCTTC. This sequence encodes CASSLRGHINYGYTF.

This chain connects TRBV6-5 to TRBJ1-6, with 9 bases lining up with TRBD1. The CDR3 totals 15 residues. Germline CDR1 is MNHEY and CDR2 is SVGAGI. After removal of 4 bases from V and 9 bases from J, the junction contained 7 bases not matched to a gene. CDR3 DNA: TGTGCCAGCAGTTCTGGGACAGGGAAAGGTTCACCCCTCCACTTT. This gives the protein CASSSGTGKGSPLHF.

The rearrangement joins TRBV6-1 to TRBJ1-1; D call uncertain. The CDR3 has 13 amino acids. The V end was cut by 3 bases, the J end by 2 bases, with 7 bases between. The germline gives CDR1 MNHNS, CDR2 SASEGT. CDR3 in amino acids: CASSDLDNTEAFF. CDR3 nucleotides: TGTGCCAGCAGTGATCTCGATAACACTGAAGCTTTCTTT.

CDR3 sequence: CASTGPSGGYTF. The DNA for the CDR3 is TGTGCCAGCACAGGCCCGTCGGGTGGCTACACCTTC. The chain employs TRBV7-9 and TRBJ1-2; D is unresolved. V lost 7 bases and J lost 7, with 13 bases in between. The CDR3 runs 12 residues. Germline lookup yields CDR1 SEHNR and CDR2 FQNEAQ (reference sequence).

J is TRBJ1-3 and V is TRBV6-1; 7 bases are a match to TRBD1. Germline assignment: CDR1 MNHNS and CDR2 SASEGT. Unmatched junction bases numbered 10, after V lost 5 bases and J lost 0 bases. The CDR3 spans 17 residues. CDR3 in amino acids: CASSTTRGSNSGNTIYF. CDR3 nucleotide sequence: TGTGCCAGCAGTACAACCAGGGGGTCAAACTCTGGAAACACCATATATTTT.

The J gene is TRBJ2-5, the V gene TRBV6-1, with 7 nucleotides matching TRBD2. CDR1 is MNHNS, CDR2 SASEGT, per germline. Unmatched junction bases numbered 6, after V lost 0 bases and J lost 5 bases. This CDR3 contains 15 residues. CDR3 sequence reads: CASSEAGGMGETQYF. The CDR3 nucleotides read TGTGCCAGCAGTGAAGCGGGGGGGATGGGGGAGACCCAGTACTTC.

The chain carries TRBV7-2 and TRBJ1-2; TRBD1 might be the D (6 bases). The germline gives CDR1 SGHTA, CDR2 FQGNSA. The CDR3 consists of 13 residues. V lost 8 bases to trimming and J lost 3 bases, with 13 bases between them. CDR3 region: CASGEDSYYGYTF. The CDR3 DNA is TGTGCCAGCGGCGAGGACAGCTACTATGGCTACACCTTC.

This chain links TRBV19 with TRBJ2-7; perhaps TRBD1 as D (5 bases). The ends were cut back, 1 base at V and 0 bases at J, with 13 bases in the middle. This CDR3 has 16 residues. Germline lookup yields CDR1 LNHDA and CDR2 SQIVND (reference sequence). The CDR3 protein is CASSIAQGRYSYEQYF. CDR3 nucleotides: TGTGCCAGTAGTATAGCGCAGGGCCGGTACTCCTACGAGCAGTACTTC.

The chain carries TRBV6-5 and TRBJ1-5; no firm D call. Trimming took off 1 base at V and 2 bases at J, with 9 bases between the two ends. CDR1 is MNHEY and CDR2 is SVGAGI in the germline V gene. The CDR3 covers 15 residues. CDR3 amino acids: CASSYLGAGNQPQHF. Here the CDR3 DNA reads TGTGCCAGCAGTTACTTAGGTGCGGGCAATCAGCCCCAGCATTTT.

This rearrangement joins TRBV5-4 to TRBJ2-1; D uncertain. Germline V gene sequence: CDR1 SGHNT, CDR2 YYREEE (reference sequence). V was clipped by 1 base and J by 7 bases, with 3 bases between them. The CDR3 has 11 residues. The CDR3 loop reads CASSLQNEQFF. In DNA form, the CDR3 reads TGTGCCAGCAGCTTGCAAAATGAGCAGTTCTTC.

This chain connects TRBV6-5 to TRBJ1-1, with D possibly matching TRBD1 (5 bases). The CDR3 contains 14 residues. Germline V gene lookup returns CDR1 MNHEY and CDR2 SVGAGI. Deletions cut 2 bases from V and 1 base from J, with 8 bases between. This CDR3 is CASSYPGQNTEAFF. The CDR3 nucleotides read TGTGCCAGCAGTTACCCAGGACAGAACACTGAAGCTTTCTTT.

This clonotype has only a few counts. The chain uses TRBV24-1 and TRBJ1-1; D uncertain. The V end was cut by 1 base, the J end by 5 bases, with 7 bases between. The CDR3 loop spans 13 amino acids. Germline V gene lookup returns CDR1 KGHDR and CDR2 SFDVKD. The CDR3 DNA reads TGTGCCACCAGTGATTTATGGGAAACTGAAGCTTTCTTT. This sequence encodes CATSDLWETEAFF.

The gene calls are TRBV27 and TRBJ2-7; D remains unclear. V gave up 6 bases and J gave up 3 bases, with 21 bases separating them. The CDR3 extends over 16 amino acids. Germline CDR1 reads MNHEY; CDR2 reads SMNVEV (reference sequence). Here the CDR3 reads CASSPTYGEQDYEQYF. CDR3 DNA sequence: TGTGCCAGCAGCCCCACATATGGGGAACAAGACTACGAGCAGTACTTC.

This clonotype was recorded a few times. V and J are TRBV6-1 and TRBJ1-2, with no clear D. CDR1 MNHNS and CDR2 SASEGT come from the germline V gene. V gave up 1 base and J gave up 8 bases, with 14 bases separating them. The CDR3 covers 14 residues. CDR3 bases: TGTGCCAGCAGTGAAGATCGGGGTATGGGCGGCTACACCTTC. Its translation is CASSEDRGMGGYTF.

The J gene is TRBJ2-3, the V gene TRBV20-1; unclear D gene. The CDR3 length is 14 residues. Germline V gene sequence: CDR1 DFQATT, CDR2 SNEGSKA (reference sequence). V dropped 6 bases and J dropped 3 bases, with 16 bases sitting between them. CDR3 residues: CSATLGRITDTQYF. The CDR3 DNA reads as TGCAGTGCCACCCTCGGCAGGATTACAGATACGCAGTATTTT.

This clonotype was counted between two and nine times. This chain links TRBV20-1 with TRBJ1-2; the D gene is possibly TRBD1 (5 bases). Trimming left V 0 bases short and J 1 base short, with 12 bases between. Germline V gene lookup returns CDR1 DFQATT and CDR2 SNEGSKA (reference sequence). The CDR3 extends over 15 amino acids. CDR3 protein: CSARDPAQGNYGYTF. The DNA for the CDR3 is TGCAGTGCTAGAGACCCCGCGCAGGGTAACTATGGCTACACCTTC.

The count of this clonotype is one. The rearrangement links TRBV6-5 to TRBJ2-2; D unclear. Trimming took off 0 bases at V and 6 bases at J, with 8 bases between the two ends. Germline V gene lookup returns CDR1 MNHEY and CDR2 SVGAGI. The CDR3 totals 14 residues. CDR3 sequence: CASSYSKRAGELFF. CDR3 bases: TGTGCCAGCAGTTACTCGAAACGCGCCGGGGAGCTGTTTTTT.

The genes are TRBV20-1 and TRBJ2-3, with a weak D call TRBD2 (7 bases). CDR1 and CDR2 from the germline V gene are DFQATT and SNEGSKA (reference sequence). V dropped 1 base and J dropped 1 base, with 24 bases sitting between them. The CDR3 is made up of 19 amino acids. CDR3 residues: CSARVKRGAPSNRTDTQYF. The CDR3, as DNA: TGCAGTGCTAGAGTAAAACGGGGGGCACCCTCAAACCGCACAGATACGCAGTATTTT.

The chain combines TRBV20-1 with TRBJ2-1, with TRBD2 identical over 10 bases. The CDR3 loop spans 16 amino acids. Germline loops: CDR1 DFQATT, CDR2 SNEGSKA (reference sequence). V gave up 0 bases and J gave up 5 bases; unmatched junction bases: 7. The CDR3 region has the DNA TGCAGTGCTAGAGATCCGGCTAGCGGGGGAGACAATGAGCAGTTCTTC. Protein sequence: CSARDPASGGDNEQFF.